This TCR beta chain is from a study of blood T cell repertoires in COVID-19. V was cut by 5 bases and J by 11 bases, with 11 bases left in between. The germline CDR1 and CDR2 sequences are MNHEY and SVGAGI. CDR3 length: 11 amino acids. Source study methods: By means of reference gene primer amplification, nucleated cell counts were estimated. Libraries were prepared by immunoSEQ multiplex PCR; TCRdb keeps only in-frame clonotypes and omits some of them. For V, J and clone size, that table is used; D and trimming come from the DNA. This table has 270,000 or so clones, just under 90% appearing once. Categorization into cohorts depended on clinical history that participants reported.

This sequence originates from a woman in her twenties or thirties with acute COVID-19. The rearrangement joins TRBV6-5 to TRBJ2-3; D might be TRBD1 (5 bases). Sequenced input: PBMCs or T cells enriched from blood (not recorded which). Written as DNA, the CDR3 is TGTGCCAGCAGTCAGGGCCCCCAGCAGTATTTT. Translation: CASSQGPQQYF.